These T cell receptor beta chains were read from a single sample in a study of T cells in localized non-small cell lung cancer. Profiled with immunoSEQ multiplex PCR; TCRdb holds only in-frame clones, not every one. This sample yields about 55,000 clones, of which over 80% are seen a single time; about 18% belongs to the top ten. The sample in question was peripheral blood mononuclear cells, obtained before any cancer treatment. Source of these receptors: a man between 40 and 70 years old with stage III lung adenocarcinoma. CDR3s include the opening cysteine and the closing phenylalanine or tryptophan. Fields, in order: V gene, J gene, D gene, CDR3 protein. A D gene is named only where the DNA matches it firmly.

>TRBV19|TRBJ1-1|.
CASNSGRAEAFF
>TRBV23-1|TRBJ1-1|.
CASSPSGRRWTEAFF
>TRBV27|TRBJ1-1|.
CASSLGMNTEAFF
>TRBV6-4|TRBJ1-1|.
CASSYGKDTEAFF
>TRBV25-1|TRBJ1-1|.
CASSNVEGTEAFF
>TRBV7-9|TRBJ2-3|.
CASTSEGFTDTQYF
>TRBV7-2|TRBJ2-3|.
CASSSQEGLDRDTQYF
>TRBV7-3|TRBJ2-3|TRBD1
CASSFRQGRDTQYF
>TRBV5-4|TRBJ2-7|.
CASSLGRSLDEQYF
>TRBV19|TRBJ2-3|TRBD2
CASSAGLAGGQGTDTQYF
>TRBV9|TRBJ1-3|.
CASRGQGGNTIYF
>TRBV7-7|TRBJ2-2|TRBD1
CASSLEPGQGVGELFF
>TRBV11-2|TRBJ2-1|TRBD2
CASTSLAGVYNEQFF
>TRBV7-2|TRBJ2-7|TRBD2
CASSLGGGFSYEQYF
>TRBV5-4|TRBJ1-2|.
CASSLVGGHLGYTF
>TRBV7-9|TRBJ1-2|.
CASRPGGRGGYTF
>TRBV4-2|TRBJ1-4|TRBD1
CASSQGGGARGRTNEKLFF
>TRBV11-2|TRBJ2-1|.
CASSTPRGSYNEQFF
>TRBV27|TRBJ2-2|TRBD2
CASSAGRATGELFF
>TRBV7-2|TRBJ1-5|.
CASGGDQPQHF
>TRBV5-8|TRBJ1-4|.
CASSSVGQGSVGEKLFF
>TRBV7-9|TRBJ2-6|.
CASSPAGSGANVLTF
>TRBV4-3|TRBJ1-2|.
CASSQEHGGNGYTF
>TRBV2|TRBJ2-3|.
CASSGQADTQYF
>TRBV7-9|TRBJ2-7|TRBD1
CASSLGTGGGEQYF
>TRBV29-1|TRBJ1-5|TRBD1
CSVGTGGNQPQHF